Listed here are 9 T cell receptor beta chains from one sample, sequenced in a study of identifying expanded T cells in peripheral blood. The method was immunoSEQ multiplex PCR; TCRdb's version includes in-frame clones alone and lacks a portion of them. The data contain about 89,000 clones, approximately 83% of them singletons. Sequenced material: blood. The receptor set was obtained from a person aged 18-70 years in good health.

The chain links TRBV7-2 to TRBJ1-2, with TRBD1 as a possible D gene (5 bases). V was clipped by 1 base and J by 0 bases, with 9 bases between them. This CDR3 has 15 amino acids. Germline loops: CDR1 SGHTA, CDR2 FQGNSA. CDR3 loop: CASSLGAGTNYGYTF. For the CDR3, the DNA is TGTGCCAGCAGCTTAGGGGCAGGGACTAACTATGGCTACACCTTC. The variable domain in full, completed from reference TRBV7-2 and TRBJ1-2, reads GAGVSQSPSNKVTEKGKDVELRCDPISGHTALYWYRQSLGQGLEFLIYFQGNSAPDKSGLPSDRFSAERTGGSVSTLTIQRTQQEDSAVYLCASSLGAGTNYGYTFGSGTRLTVV.

This chain uses TRBV7-2 with TRBJ1-2; 7 bases fit TRBD1. CDR3 length equals 14 residues. Per germline, CDR1 SGHTA and CDR2 FQGNSA. J was trimmed by 4 bases and V by 5 bases; bases with no gene match: 7. The chain's CDR3 is CASSLGTASYGYTF. CDR3 coding DNA: TGTGCCAGCAGCCTTGGGACAGCATCCTATGGCTACACCTTC.

V gene TRBV7-7 combines with J gene TRBJ2-2; TRBD1 is a possible D gene (5 bases). In germline, CDR1 is SSHAT, CDR2 FNYEAQ (reference sequence). This CDR3 contains 16 residues. V dropped 0 bases and J dropped 1 base, with 9 bases sitting between them. DNA of the CDR3: TGTGCCAGCAGCTTAGCCCCACAGGTGAACACCGGGGAGCTGTTTTTT. Translated, it gives CASSLAPQVNTGELFF.

The chain uses TRBV5-6 and TRBJ2-1, with 8 positions matching TRBD2. Germline V lookup: CDR1 SGHDT, CDR2 YYEEEE. V shed 6 bases, J shed 1 base, and the junction held 12 bases outside the gene matches. CDR3 size: 17 residues. DNA for the CDR3: TGTGCCAGCAACCACAGGAACCGGGGGGGGTCCTACAATGAGCAGTTCTTC. Translated: CASNHRNRGGSYNEQFF.

The chain recombines TRBV4-3 with TRBJ1-6, with unresolved D. The CDR3 loop spans 20 amino acids. Trimming took 1 base from V and 4 from J, leaving 23 bases between them. Germline CDR1 is LGHNA and CDR2 is YSLEER. CDR3 nucleotides: TGCGCCAGCAGCCAAGGGACCCCAAGCCAGCTCCGGATGTATAATTCACCCCTCCACTTT. It specifies CASSQGTPSQLRMYNSPLHF.

The rearrangement links TRBV4-1 to TRBJ2-6, with D unresolved. Trimming left V 0 bases short and J 0 bases short, with 6 bases between. The CDR3 sequence is 16 residues long. The germline gives CDR1 MGHRA, CDR2 YSYEKL. CDR3 sequence (DNA): TGCGCCAGCAGCCAAGAGGGAACCTCTGGGGCCAACGTCCTGACTTTC. Translated, it gives CASSQEGTSGANVLTF.

The chain uses TRBV7-2 and TRBJ2-3, with a weak D call TRBD1 (5 bases). V lost 5 bases and J lost 1, with 16 bases in between. The CDR3 contains 16 residues. Germline lookup yields CDR1 SGHTA and CDR2 FQGNSA. For the CDR3, the DNA is TGTGCCAGCAGCCCTACAGGTCTTACCCGCACAGATACGCAGTATTTT. The encoded protein is CASSPTGLTRTDTQYF.

This chain uses TRBV5-6 with TRBJ1-5; weak D call: TRBD1 (5 bases). Germline assignment: CDR1 SGHDT and CDR2 YYEEEE. CDR3 length: 15 residues. Trimming stripped 0 bases from V and 7 bases from J, with 14 bases between. This CDR3 reads CASSLASAGRQPQHF. CDR3 in DNA: TGTGCCAGCAGCTTGGCCTCGGCAGGGAGACAGCCCCAGCATTTT.

The chain carries TRBV5-4 and TRBJ1-6, with a possible D match to TRBD1 (5 bases). CDR1 is SGHNT, CDR2 YYREEE, per germline (reference sequence). The length of the CDR3 is 18 residues. Trimming removed 2 bases from V and 6 bases from J, with 21 bases in between. The CDR3 loop reads CASSFFRGVETPNSPLHF. CDR3 nucleotides: TGTGCCAGCAGCTTCTTTCGGGGGGTTGAGACCCCTAATTCACCCCTCCACTTT. The full variable domain, with the rest looked up from reference TRBV5-4 and TRBJ1-6, is ETGVTQSPTHLIKTRGQQVTLRCSSQSGHNTVSWYQQALGQGPQFIFQYYREEENGRGNFPPRFSGLQFPNYSSELNVNALELDDSALYLCASSFFRGVETPNSPLHFGNGTRLTVT.